Listed below are T cell receptor beta chains from one sample, sequenced in a study of blood T cell repertoires in COVID-19. Repertoires were generated with immunoSEQ multiplex PCR, while TCRdb's copy carries only in-frame clones and drops some. The data show roughly 200,000 clones, about four fifths seen once. Sequenced material: PBMCs or T cells enriched from blood (not recorded which). These receptors originate from a woman aged 50 to 60 who had been exposed to COVID-19. Each CDR3 is given with its conserved first and last residue. A D gene is named only where the DNA matches it firmly. Expanded clones are given a class, and other clones once, few, many or no size at all.

>TRBV5-6|-|TRBD1|TRBJ2-3
CASSADRGTDTQYF
TGTGCCAGCAGCGCTGACAGGGGCACAGATACGCAGTATTTT
>TRBV7-3|-|TRBD2|TRBJ2-5
CASSLTGGGAETQYF
TGTGCCAGCAGCTTAACTGGCGGGGGGGCAGAGACCCAGTACTTC
>TRBV10-3|-|-|TRBJ1-6
CAISGSYNSPLHF
TGTGCCATCTCGGGCTCCTATAATTCACCCCTCCACTTT
>TRBV7-6|once|TRBD1|TRBJ1-1
CASSVGQGGTEAFF
TGTGCCAGCAGCGTAGGACAGGGGGGCACTGAAGCTTTCTTT
>TRBV2|-|-|TRBJ1-2
CASSEGTVYGYTF
TGTGCCAGCAGTGAAGGGACAGTCTATGGCTACACCTTC
>TRBV6-2/TRBV6-3|few|-|TRBJ1-5
CASSEPRGGRNQPQHF
TGTGCCAGCAGCGAACCCCGCGGGGGGCGCAATCAGCCCCAGCATTTT
>TRBV7-3|once|TRBD1|TRBJ2-6
CASSFLFRDRGSGANVLTF
TGTGCCAGCAGCTTCCTCTTCAGGGACAGGGGCTCTGGGGCCAACGTCCTGACTTTC
>TRBV7-9|-|-|TRBJ2-2
CASSLRSRHYNTGELFF
TGTGCCAGCAGCTTGAGGAGTCGGCATTATAACACCGGGGAGCTGTTTTTT
>TRBV27|-|-|TRBJ1-1
CASATGATEAFF
TGTGCCAGCGCCACTGGGGCCACTGAAGCTTTCTTT
>TRBV2|-|TRBD2|TRBJ2-1
CASSEHLAGKNEQFF
TGTGCCAGCAGTGAACATTTAGCGGGGAAAAATGAGCAGTTCTTC
>TRBV4-1|-|-|TRBJ1-2
CASTEDLGHYGYTF
TGCGCCAGCACCGAAGACCTGGGGCACTATGGCTACACCTTC
>TRBV18|-|-|TRBJ2-1
CASSPQKGLEQFF
TGTGCCAGCTCACCTCAAAAAGGACTAGAGCAGTTCTTC
>TRBV11-3|few|TRBD1|TRBJ2-7
CASSLDTGAEQYF
TGTGCCAGCAGCTTAGATACAGGGGCCGAGCAGTACTTC
>TRBV19|-|-|TRBJ1-1
CASRRGAGNTEAFF
TGTGCCAGTAGACGGGGAGCAGGGAACACTGAAGCTTTCTTT
>TRBV29-1|-|TRBD1|TRBJ1-1
CSARTGPMNTEAFF
TGCAGCGCTCGGACAGGACCCATGAACACTGAAGCTTTCTTT
>TRBV18|-|TRBD1|TRBJ1-1
CASSLLRNTGGVTEAFF
TGTGCCAGCTCACTTCTAAGGAACACAGGGGGCGTTACTGAAGCTTTCTTT
>TRBV5-5|-|TRBD2|TRBJ2-1
CASSLAGGATSEQFF
TGTGCCAGCAGCTTAGCGGGGGGCGCTACTTCTGAGCAGTTCTTC
>TRBV6-5|once|-|TRBJ1-3
CASILGNTIYF
TGTGCCAGCATACTGGGAAACACCATATATTTT
>TRBV3-1/TRBV3-2|few|TRBD2|TRBJ2-5
CASSQGLAGGETQYF
TGTGCCAGCAGCCAAGGGCTAGCGGGGGGTGAGACCCAGTACTTC
>TRBV27|-|TRBD1|TRBJ1-2
CASSLGTGGNYGYTF
TGTGCCAGCAGTTTAGGGACAGGGGGGAACTATGGCTACACCTTC
>TRBV11-2|-|TRBD1|TRBJ1-3
CASRGTGNGNTIYF
TGTGCCAGCAGAGGGACAGGGAATGGAAACACCATATATTTT
>TRBV5-4|-|TRBD1|TRBJ1-2
CASSSRQGGAYGYTF
TGTGCCAGCAGCTCCCGACAGGGGGGAGCCTACGGCTACACCTTC
>TRBV24-1|few|TRBD2|TRBJ2-1
CATSPPAGGIGEQFF
TGTGCCACCAGCCCACCAGCGGGGGGCATCGGTGAGCAGTTCTTC
>TRBV4-3|-|TRBD1|TRBJ2-2
CASSQDSGQGDGTGELFF
TGCGCCAGCAGCCAAGATTCGGGGCAGGGGGACGGCACCGGGGAGCTGTTTTTT
>TRBV10-3|many|-|TRBJ1-2
CAISEMNTSKGGYTF
TGTGCCATCAGTGAGATGAACACCTCGAAGGGGGGCTACACCTTC
>TRBV28|-|TRBD1|TRBJ1-1
CASSFPQGTTEAFF
TGTGCCAGCAGCTTCCCACAGGGGACGACTGAAGCTTTCTTT
>TRBV19|-|TRBD1|TRBJ1-3
CASTPDRVTRNTIYF
TGTGCCAGTACTCCGGACAGGGTAACTCGAAACACCATATATTTT
>TRBV28|once|-|TRBJ2-3
CASSFSTDTQYF
TGTGCCAGCAGTTTTTCAACAGATACGCAGTATTTT
>TRBV10-2|-|-|TRBJ2-7
CASSEWGPTYEQYF
TGCGCCAGCAGTGAGTGGGGGCCGACCTACGAGCAGTACTTC